This TCR beta chain was recovered during a study of blood T cell repertoires in COVID-19. Study-level background: T cells, B-cell-depleted T cells, or PBMCs provided the cDNA or gDNA that served as material.

This clone was picked up a small number of times. Per the authors' pipeline: How many nucleated cells were present was estimated from reference gene primer amplification. TCRdb's table, derived via immunoSEQ multiplex PCR, lists solely in-frame clones and lacks some. Clone size and the V and J calls come from that table; the DNA yielded D and trimming. The top ten hold roughly 14% of the sample, which has approximately 90,000 clones, less than 80% seen once. Trimming at V came to 1 base and at J to 2 bases, leaving 10 bases not matched to a gene. Germline CDR1 SGHVS, CDR2 FQNEAQ. The CDR3 runs 17 residues.

This receptor was identified in an elderly woman with acute or convalescent COVID-19. The chain carries TRBV7-8 and TRBJ1-2; TRBD1 agrees at 7 bases. Source material: peripheral blood. In nucleotides, the CDR3 is TGTGCCAGCAGCTTAGGACAGGGTAGGTCGAGGAACTATGGCTACACCTTC. Residues: CASSLGQGRSRNYGYTF.